One and the same sample provided the 5 T cell receptor beta chains below, sequenced in a study of blood T cell repertoires in COVID-19. Using immunoSEQ multiplex PCR, the repertoire was profiled, and TCRdb retains in-frame clones only, with some absent. The data show about 370,000 clones, roughly nine tenths seen once. Material: PBMCs or T cells enriched from blood (not recorded which). The receptors originated from a man between 18 and 29 years old who had recovered from COVID-19.

The sample holds one count of this clone. The V and J genes are TRBV7-9 and TRBJ1-1; D possibly corresponds to TRBD1 (5 bases). Trimming stripped 5 bases from V and 4 bases from J, with 8 bases between. The CDR3 runs 12 residues. Germline CDR1 reads SEHNR; CDR2 reads FQNEAQ (reference sequence). CDR3 region: CASSKDSTEAFF. The DNA for the CDR3 is TGTGCCAGCAGCAAAGACAGCACTGAAGCTTTCTTT.

The chain recombines TRBV5-4 with TRBJ2-2, with 10 bases fitting TRBD1. With 1 base clipped from V and 4 bases from J, the junction kept 4 bases outside the gene matches. Germline assignment: CDR1 SGHNT and CDR2 YYREEE (reference sequence). This CDR3 contains 16 residues. CDR3 in amino acids: CASSLMGQGITGELFF. The CDR3 bases are TGTGCCAGCAGCTTGATGGGACAGGGGATCACCGGGGAGCTGTTTTTT.

This clone is a singleton in its sample. CDR3 in DNA: TGTGCCATCGCGGAGACCCTCCACTTT. It codes for CAIAETLHF. V gene TRBV10-3 combines with J gene TRBJ1-6; D remains ambiguous. Germline V gene data show CDR1 as ENHRY and CDR2 as SYGVKD. CDR3 size: 9 residues. The V gene lost 8 bases and the J gene lost 14 bases, with 7 bases spanning the gap.

The rearrangement links TRBV7-9 to TRBJ2-7; a weak D match, TRBD1 (6 bases). Germline CDR1 is SEHNR and CDR2 is FQNEAQ (reference sequence). The CDR3 totals 14 residues. V lost 5 bases, J lost 0 bases, and 11 bases lay in between. The CDR3 region has the DNA TGTGCCAGCAGCCTCGGACAGAGCTCCTACGAGCAGTACTTC. Amino acid sequence: CASSLGQSSYEQYF.

This clone appeared a few times. The CDR3 coding sequence is TGTGCCAGTAGTAGCGGGACTACCGGCGAGCAGTACTTC. Its translation: CASSSGTTGEQYF. V usage is TRBV19 and J usage is TRBJ2-7; 7 nucleotides align to TRBD2. Germline values: CDR1 LNHDA, CDR2 SQIVND (reference sequence). After removal of 4 bases from V and 6 bases from J, the junction contained 6 bases not matched to a gene. CDR3 length: 13 amino acids.